The sequence of this T cell receptor (beta chain) was determined in a study of OX40 agonist ivuxolimab in advanced cancers. Study-level background: Partial responses were observed in three patients, of whom one had hepatocellular carcinoma and two had cutaneous melanoma. Notes on the study in general: Normalized T-cell clonal expansion was also low in some nonresponders.

Concerning this clone: Its antigen remains unidentified.

V was cut by 2 bases and J by 2 bases, with 12 bases left in between. CDR3 length: 15 residues. The germline gives CDR1 SGDLS, CDR2 YYNGEE. Sampled blood was obtained at baseline, cycle 4 day 1, and cycle 7 day 1. Data came from immunoSEQ multiplex PCR; TCRdb stores just in-frame clones and leaves some out. Among around 16,000 clones listed, roughly 60% were seen once. The receptor was derived from an adult with an advanced solid tumor such as melanoma, head and neck, liver or kidney cancer. The chain combines TRBV9 with TRBJ2-3, with D tentatively TRBD1 or TRBD2 (5 bases each). Sequenced material: CD4+ or CD8+ T cells sorted from blood, taken in a trial of the OX40 agonist ivuxolimab. CDR3 sequence reads: CASSVTGLFTDTQYF. The CDR3 bases are TGTGCCAGCAGCGTCACAGGACTCTTCACAGATACGCAGTATTTT.